This T cell receptor (beta chain) was identified in a study of memory CD8 T cells in hepatitis C reinfection. Whole-study context: Peak reinfection sampling occurred 3 to 8 weeks after detected reinfection.

The CDR3 is made up of 16 amino acids. CDR1 and CDR2 (germline): SGHNT, YYREEE (reference sequence). V dropped 3 bases and J dropped 0; count of bases not matched to a gene: 7. Documented time point: peak reinfection, 3 to 8 weeks after reinfection detection. The sorted cells went straight to TCR sequencing with no prior in vitro expansion. Donors were people who inject drugs in the Montreal HEPCO cohort. At all three reinfection time points, viable CD3+ CD8+ CD45RO- cells from a couple of donors served as controls. The protocol was immunoSEQ multiplex PCR, while the TCRdb copy is restricted to in-frame clones and leaves out a portion. This repertoire shows 35,000 to 50,000 clones, roughly 88% found once; its top ten account for around 1.2%.

The source is a man aged 18 to 30 with hepatitis C virus infection. The sample consisted of naive CD8+ T cells sorted from blood. The chain couples TRBV5-4 to TRBJ2-3; 7 bases are shared with TRBD2. The CDR3 is CASSSRSGSSTDTQYF. The CDR3 region has the DNA TGTGCCAGCAGCTCCCGTAGCGGGTCTAGCACAGATACGCAGTATTTT.